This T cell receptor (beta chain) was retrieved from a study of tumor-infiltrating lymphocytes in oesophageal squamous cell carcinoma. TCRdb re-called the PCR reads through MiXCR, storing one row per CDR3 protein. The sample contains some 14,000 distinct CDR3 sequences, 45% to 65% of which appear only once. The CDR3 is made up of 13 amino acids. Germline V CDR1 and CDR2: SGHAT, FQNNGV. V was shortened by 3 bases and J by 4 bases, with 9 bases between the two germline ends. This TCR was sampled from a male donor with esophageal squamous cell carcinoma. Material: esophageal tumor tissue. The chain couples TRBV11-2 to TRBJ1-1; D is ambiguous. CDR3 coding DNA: TGTGCCAGCAGCTTGCACCGGACCACTGAAGCTTTCTTT. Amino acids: CASSLHRTTEAFF.